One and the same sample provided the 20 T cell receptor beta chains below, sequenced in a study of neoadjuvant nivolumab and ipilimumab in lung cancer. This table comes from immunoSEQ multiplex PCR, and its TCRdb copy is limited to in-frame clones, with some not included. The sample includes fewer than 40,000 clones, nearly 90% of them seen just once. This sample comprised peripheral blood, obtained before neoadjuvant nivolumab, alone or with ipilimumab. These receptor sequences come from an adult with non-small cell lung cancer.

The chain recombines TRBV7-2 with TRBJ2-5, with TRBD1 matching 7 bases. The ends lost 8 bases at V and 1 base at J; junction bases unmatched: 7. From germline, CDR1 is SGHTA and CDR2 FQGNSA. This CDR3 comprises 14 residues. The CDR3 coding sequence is TGTGCCAGCCTCAACACAGGGGCCCAAGAGACCCAGTACTTC. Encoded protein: CASLNTGAQETQYF.

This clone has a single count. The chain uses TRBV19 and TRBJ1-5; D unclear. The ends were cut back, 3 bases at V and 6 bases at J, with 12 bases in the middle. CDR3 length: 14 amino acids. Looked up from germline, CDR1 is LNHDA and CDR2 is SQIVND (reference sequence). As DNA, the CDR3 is TGTGCCAGTAGTATGTCCGGGGAATCTCAGCCCCAGCATTTT. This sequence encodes CASSMSGESQPQHF.

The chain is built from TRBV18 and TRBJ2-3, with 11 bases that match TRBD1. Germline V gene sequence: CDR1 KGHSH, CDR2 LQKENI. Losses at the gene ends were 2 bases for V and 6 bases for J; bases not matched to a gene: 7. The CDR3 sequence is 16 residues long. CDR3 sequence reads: CASSPVGQGAGDTQYF. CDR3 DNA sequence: TGTGCCAGCTCACCAGTTGGACAGGGGGCGGGTGATACGCAGTATTTT.

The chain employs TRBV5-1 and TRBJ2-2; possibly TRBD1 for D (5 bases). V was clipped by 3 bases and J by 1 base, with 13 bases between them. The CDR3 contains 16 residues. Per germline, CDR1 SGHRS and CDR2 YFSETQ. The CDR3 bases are TGCGCCAGCAGCTCAAGTCAGGGTGGGAACACCGGGGAGCTGTTTTTT. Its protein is CASSSSQGGNTGELFF.

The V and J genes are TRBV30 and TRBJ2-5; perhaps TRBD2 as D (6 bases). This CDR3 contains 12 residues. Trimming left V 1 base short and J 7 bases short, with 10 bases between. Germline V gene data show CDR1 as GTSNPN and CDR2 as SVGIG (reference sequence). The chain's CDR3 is CAWSAGEATQYF. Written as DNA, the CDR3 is TGTGCCTGGAGTGCGGGGGAGGCGACCCAGTACTTC.

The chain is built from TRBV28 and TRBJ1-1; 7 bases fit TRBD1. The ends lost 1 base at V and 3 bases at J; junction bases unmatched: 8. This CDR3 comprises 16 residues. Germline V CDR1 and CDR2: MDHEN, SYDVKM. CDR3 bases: TGTGCCAGCAGTTTATCAGGGGGGGGTAGGTACACTGAAGCTTTCTTT. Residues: CASSLSGGGRYTEAFF.

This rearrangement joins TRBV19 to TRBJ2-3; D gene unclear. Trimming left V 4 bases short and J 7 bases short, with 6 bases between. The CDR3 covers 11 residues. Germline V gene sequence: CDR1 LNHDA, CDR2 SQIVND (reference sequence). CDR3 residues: CASSKSYTQYF. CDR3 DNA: TGTGCCAGTAGTAAGTCTTATACGCAGTATTTT.

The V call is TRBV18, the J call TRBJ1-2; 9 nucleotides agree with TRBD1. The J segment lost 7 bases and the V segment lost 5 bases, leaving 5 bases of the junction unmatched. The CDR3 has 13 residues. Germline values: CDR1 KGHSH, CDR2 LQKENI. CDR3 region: CASSTGQGVGYTF. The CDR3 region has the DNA TGTGCCAGCTCAACGGGACAGGGTGTTGGCTACACCTTC.

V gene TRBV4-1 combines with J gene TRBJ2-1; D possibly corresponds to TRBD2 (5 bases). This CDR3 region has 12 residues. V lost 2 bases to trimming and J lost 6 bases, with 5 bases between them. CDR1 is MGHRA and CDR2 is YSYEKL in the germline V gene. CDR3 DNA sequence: TGCGCCAGCAGCCAACGGGGCAATGAGCAGTTCTTC. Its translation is CASSQRGNEQFF.

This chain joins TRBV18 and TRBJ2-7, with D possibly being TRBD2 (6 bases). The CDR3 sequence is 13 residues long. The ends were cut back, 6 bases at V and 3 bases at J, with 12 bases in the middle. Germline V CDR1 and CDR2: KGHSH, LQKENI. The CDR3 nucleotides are TGTGCCAGCTCTGGAGGGGCCGGCTACGAGCAGTACTTC. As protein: CASSGGAGYEQYF.

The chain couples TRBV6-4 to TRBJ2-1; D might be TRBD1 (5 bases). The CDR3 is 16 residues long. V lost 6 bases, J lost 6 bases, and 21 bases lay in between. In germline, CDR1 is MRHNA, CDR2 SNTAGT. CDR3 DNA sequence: TGTGCCAGCAGCGCCCAGGGTGTCAGCTCTCCCAATGAGCAGTTCTTC. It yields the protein CASSAQGVSSPNEQFF.

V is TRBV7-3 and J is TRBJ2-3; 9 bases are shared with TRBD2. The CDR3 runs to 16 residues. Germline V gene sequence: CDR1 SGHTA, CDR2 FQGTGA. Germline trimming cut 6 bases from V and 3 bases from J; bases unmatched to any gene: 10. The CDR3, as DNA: TGTGCCAGCAGTTCCACTAGCGGGTCGAAAACAGATACGCAGTATTTT. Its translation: CASSSTSGSKTDTQYF.

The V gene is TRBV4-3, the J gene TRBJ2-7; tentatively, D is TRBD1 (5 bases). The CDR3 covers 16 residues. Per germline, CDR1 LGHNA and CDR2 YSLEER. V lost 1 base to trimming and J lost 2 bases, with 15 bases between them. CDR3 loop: CASSQAGAAQTYEQYF. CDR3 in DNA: TGCGCCAGCAGCCAAGCTGGGGCAGCGCAGACCTACGAGCAGTACTTC.

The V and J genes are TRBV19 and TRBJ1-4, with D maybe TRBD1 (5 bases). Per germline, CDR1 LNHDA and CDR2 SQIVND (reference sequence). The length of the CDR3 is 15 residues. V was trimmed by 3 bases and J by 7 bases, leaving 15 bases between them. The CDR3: CASSIGGTGGEKLFF. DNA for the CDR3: TGTGCCAGTAGTATCGGGGGGACCGGAGGTGAAAAACTGTTTTTT.

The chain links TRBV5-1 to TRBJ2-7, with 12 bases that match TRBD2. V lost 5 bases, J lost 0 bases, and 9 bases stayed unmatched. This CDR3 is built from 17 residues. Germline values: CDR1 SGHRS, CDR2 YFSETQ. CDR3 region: CASRPGLAGLSSYEQYF. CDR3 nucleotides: TGCGCCAGCAGGCCGGGACTAGCGGGTTTGAGCTCCTACGAGCAGTACTTC.

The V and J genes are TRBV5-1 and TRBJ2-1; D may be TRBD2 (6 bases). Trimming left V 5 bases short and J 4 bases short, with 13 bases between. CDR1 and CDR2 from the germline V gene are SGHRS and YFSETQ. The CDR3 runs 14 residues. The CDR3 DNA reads TGCGCCAGCAGGGAGGGGCGTACATACAATGAGCAGTTCTTC. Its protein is CASREGRTYNEQFF.

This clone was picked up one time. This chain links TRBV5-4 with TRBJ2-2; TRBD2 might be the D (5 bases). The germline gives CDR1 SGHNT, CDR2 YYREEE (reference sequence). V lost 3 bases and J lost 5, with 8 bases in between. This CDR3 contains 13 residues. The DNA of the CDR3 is TGTGCCAGCAGCTCGGAGCGGACCGGGGAGCTGTTTTTT. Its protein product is CASSSERTGELFF.

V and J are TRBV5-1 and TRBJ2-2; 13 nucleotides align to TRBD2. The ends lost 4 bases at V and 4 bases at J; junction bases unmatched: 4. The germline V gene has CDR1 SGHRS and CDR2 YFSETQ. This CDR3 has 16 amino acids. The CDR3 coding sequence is TGCGCCAGCAGCCACGGACTAGCGGGAGTCACCGGGGAGCTGTTTTTT. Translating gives CASSHGLAGVTGELFF.

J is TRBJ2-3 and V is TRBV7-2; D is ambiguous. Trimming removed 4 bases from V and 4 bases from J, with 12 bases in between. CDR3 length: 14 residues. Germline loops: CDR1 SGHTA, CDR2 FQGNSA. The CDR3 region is CASSSRPVSDTQYF. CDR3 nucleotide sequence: TGTGCCAGCAGCTCCCGACCGGTCTCAGATACGCAGTATTTT.

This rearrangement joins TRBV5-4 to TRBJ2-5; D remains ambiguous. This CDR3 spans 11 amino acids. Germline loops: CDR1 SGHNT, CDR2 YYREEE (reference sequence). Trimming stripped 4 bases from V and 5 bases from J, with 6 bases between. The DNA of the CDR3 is TGTGCCAGCAGCCAGACGGAGACCCAGTACTTC. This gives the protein CASSQTETQYF.